The T cell receptor beta chain described here comes from a study of response to subunit inactivated influenza vaccine. V lost 4 bases to trimming and J lost 5 bases, with 14 bases between them. CDR3 length: 14 amino acids. TCRdb reprocessed the RT-PCR reads via MiXCR and lists one record per CDR3 protein. The sample holds 650,000 to 800,000 distinct CDR3 sequences, approximately 18% seen once. V is TRBV12-3 or TRBV12-4 and J is TRBJ1-1; no clear D gene. This receptor was identified in a middle-aged man who received an inactivated influenza vaccine. This specimen was PBMCs from blood, taken roughly 5 days after vaccination. In DNA form, the CDR3 reads TGTGCCAGCAGTTCGCCGGGGTTACAAACTGAAGCTTTCTTT. Translating it yields CASSSPGLQTEAFF.